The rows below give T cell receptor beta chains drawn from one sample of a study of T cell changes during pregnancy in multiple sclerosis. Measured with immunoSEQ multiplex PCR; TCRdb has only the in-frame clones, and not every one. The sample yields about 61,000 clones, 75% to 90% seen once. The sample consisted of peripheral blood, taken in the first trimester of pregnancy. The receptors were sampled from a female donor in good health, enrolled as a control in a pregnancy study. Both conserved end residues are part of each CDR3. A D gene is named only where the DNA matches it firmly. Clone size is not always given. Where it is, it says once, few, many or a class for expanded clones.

CDR3: CASSLPGLYEQYF; DNA: TGTGCCAGCAGCTTACCAGGCCTCTACGAGCAGTACTTC; J: TRBJ2-7; size: -; V: TRBV7-9; D: -
CDR3: CASSLATYSNQPQHF; DNA: TGTGCCAGCAGCCTGGCTACCTATAGCAATCAGCCCCAGCATTTT; J: TRBJ1-5; size: -; V: TRBV5-6; D: -
CDR3: CASSTQAYSNQPQHF; DNA: TGTGCCAGTAGTACACAGGCTTATAGCAATCAGCCCCAGCATTTT; J: TRBJ1-5; size: -; V: TRBV19; D: -
CDR3: CASSPSSGTLQFF; DNA: TGTGCCAGCAGTCCTAGTTCGGGAACCTTACAGTTCTTC; J: TRBJ2-1; size: -; V: TRBV27; D: -
CDR3: CASSLHLNTEAFF; DNA: TGTGCCAGCAGTTTACATTTGAACACTGAAGCTTTCTTT; J: TRBJ1-1; size: -; V: TRBV27; D: -
CDR3: CASSLVGGGGYEQYF; DNA: TGTGCCAGCAGCTTAGTAGGCGGGGGTGGCTACGAGCAGTACTTC; J: TRBJ2-7; size: -; V: TRBV7-9; D: TRBD2
CDR3: CASSSRTDTQYF; DNA: TGTGCCAGCAGCTCCCGGACAGATACGCAGTATTTT; J: TRBJ2-3; size: -; V: TRBV11-3; D: -
CDR3: CASSTAGFTGELFF; DNA: TGTGCCAGCAGTACAGCGGGATTTACCGGGGAGCTGTTTTTT; J: TRBJ2-2; size: -; V: TRBV7-3; D: TRBD2
CDR3: CSVERFGAPEAFF; DNA: TGCAGCGTTGAAAGGTTTGGGGCACCTGAAGCTTTCTTT; J: TRBJ1-1; size: once; V: TRBV29-1; D: -
CDR3: CASSPILGGTEAFF; DNA: TGTGCCAGCAGCCCAATCCTAGGGGGCACTGAAGCTTTCTTT; J: TRBJ1-1; size: -; V: TRBV7-8; D: -
CDR3: CASSFLGSGANVLTF; DNA: TGTGCCAGCAGCTTTCTAGGCTCTGGGGCCAACGTCCTGACTTTC; J: TRBJ2-6; size: -; V: TRBV7-2; D: -
CDR3: CAISESPLETQYF; DNA: TGTGCCATCAGTGAGTCTCCCCTAGAGACCCAGTACTTC; J: TRBJ2-5; size: -; V: TRBV10-3; D: -
CDR3: CATSREPQGIRSGNTIYF; DNA: TGTGCCACCAGCAGAGAACCACAGGGGATTCGCTCTGGAAACACCATATATTTT; J: TRBJ1-3; size: -; V: TRBV15; D: TRBD1
CDR3: CASSMTGTGELFF; DNA: TGTGCCAGCAGTATGACAGGGACCGGGGAGCTGTTTTTT; J: TRBJ2-2; size: -; V: TRBV6-1; D: TRBD1
CDR3: CASSLAVSVNEQFF; DNA: TGCGCCAGCAGCTTGGCCGTTAGTGTAAATGAGCAGTTCTTC; J: TRBJ2-1; size: -; V: TRBV5-1; D: -
CDR3: CASSAGTSGGDETQYF; DNA: TGTGCCAGCAGCGCCGGGACTAGCGGGGGGGATGAGACCCAGTACTTC; J: TRBJ2-5; size: -; V: TRBV7-9; D: TRBD2
CDR3: CASSAVRGKEYGYTF; DNA: TGTGCCAGCAGCGCGGTGAGGGGGAAGGAATATGGCTACACCTTC; J: TRBJ1-2; size: once; V: TRBV11-2; D: -
CDR3: CASRSWDRVTGELFF; DNA: TGCGCCAGCAGATCGTGGGACAGGGTCACCGGGGAGCTGTTTTTT; J: TRBJ2-2; size: -; V: TRBV5-1; D: TRBD1
CDR3: CASSMGLAGAAWETQYF; DNA: TGTGCCAGTAGTATGGGGCTAGCGGGGGCGGCGTGGGAGACCCAGTACTTC; J: TRBJ2-5; size: -; V: TRBV19; D: TRBD2
CDR3: CASSQDIGNTIYF; DNA: TGCGCCAGCAGCCAAGACATCGGAAACACCATATATTTT; J: TRBJ1-3; size: once; V: TRBV4-1; D: -
CDR3: CASSQGAHYNEQFF; DNA: TGCGCCAGCAGCCAAGGGGCCCATTACAATGAGCAGTTCTTC; J: TRBJ2-1; size: -; V: TRBV4-3; D: -